This T cell receptor beta chain was captured in a study of cytomegalovirus exposure and HLA in healthy donors. Healthy bone marrow donors made up the donors. PCR involved 60 Vbeta and 13 Jbeta primers. Clones were read by immunoSEQ multiplex PCR, and TCRdb kept only the in-frame ones, dropping some. The sample has around 150,000 clones; more than 75% are singletons. For this clone: Its antigen remains unidentified.

Findings of the study overall: Clonal expansion, a later analysis showed, was greater in HLA-associated TCR beta chains than in equally common others. A few chains tied to CMV proved CMV antigen-specific in vitro. An analysis done earlier found most TCR beta V segments productive about 90% or about 30% of the time.

The CDR3 loop spans 12 amino acids. Germline V gene sequence: CDR1 SQVTM, CDR2 ANQGSEA. The sequencing input was PBMCs. This receptor was identified in a young man in good health and CMV-seronegative. The V call is TRBV29-1, the J call TRBJ2-5, with 8 bases matching TRBD1. TRBJ2-7 explains the end of the DNA better; the J call may be wrong. CDR3 DNA sequence: TGCAGCGTTGGACAGGGGAACTACGAGCAGTACTTC. This gives the protein CSVGQGNYEQYF.